A single sample is the source of the 27 T cell receptor beta chains below, sequenced in a study of blood T cell repertoires in COVID-19. TCRdb keeps only in-frame clones here, not all; method: immunoSEQ multiplex PCR. The sample yields hundreds of thousands of clones, around nine tenths seen once. The specimen sequenced was peripheral blood. These receptors were collected from a man younger than 35 with COVID-19, enrolled during active disease.

V usage is TRBV5-6 and J usage is TRBJ1-3; D unresolved. Looked up from germline, CDR1 is SGHDT and CDR2 is YYEEEE. The CDR3 has 15 amino acids. Trimming removed 2 bases at V and 0 bases at J, with 9 bases between. The CDR3 nucleotides read TGTGCCAGCAGCTTAAGACATAGCTCTGGAAACACCATATATTTT. It encodes CASSLRHSSGNTIYF.

The chain is built from TRBV4-1 and TRBJ1-6, with unresolved D. The CDR3 totals 17 residues. Germline lookup yields CDR1 MGHRA and CDR2 YSYEKL. Trimming left V 1 base short and J 0 bases short, with 10 bases between. Written as DNA, the CDR3 is TGCGCCAGCAGCCAAGCCTTCGTGAGCTCCTATAATTCACCCCTCCACTTT. This codes for CASSQAFVSSYNSPLHF.

This rearrangement joins TRBV12-5 to TRBJ2-5, with D possibly matching TRBD1 (5 bases). The CDR3 is made up of 13 amino acids. V lost 6 bases and J lost 2, with 10 bases in between. The germline gives CDR1 LGHNT, CDR2 FRNRAP. The CDR3 here is CASGDRQQETQYF. CDR3 DNA: TGTGCTAGTGGGGACCGACAGCAAGAGACCCAGTACTTC.

The V call is TRBV27, the J call TRBJ2-5, with 12 positions matching TRBD2. V gave up 7 bases and J gave up 6 bases; unmatched junction bases: 6. The CDR3 length is 14 residues. Per germline, CDR1 MNHEY and CDR2 SMNVEV (reference sequence). The CDR3 nucleotides read TGTGCCAGCAAGGGACTAGCGGGCTCGCAGACCCAGTACTTC. It codes for CASKGLAGSQTQYF.

A note on this clone: The sample contains more than one DNA sequence encoding this CDR3. The chain combines TRBV5-1 with TRBJ1-1; the D is unclear. CDR1 is SGHRS, CDR2 YFSETQ, per germline. The CDR3 has 12 residues. The V and J ends lost 3 bases and 0 bases respectively, with 3 bases between them. The CDR3 DNA is TGCGCCAGCAGCTCGGTGAACACTGAAGCTTTCTTT. Its protein product is CASSSVNTEAFF.

The V and J genes are TRBV5-4 and TRBJ1-2; D possibly corresponds to TRBD1 (6 bases). CDR3 length equals 14 residues. Germline CDR1 is SGHNT and CDR2 is YYREEE (reference sequence). V was clipped by 2 bases and J by 8 bases, with 16 bases between them. This CDR3 reads CASSFNRALDGYTF. The CDR3 DNA reads as TGTGCCAGCAGCTTCAACAGGGCCCTGGACGGCTACACCTTC.

The chain has TRBV19 and TRBJ2-5; 7 positions match TRBD1. This CDR3 region has 15 residues. Trimming cost V 4 bases and J 4 bases; bases outside gene matches: 9. In germline, CDR1 is LNHDA, CDR2 SQIVND (reference sequence). CDR3 in DNA: TGTGCCAGTAGTAGGACCGGGACAGTGGGAGAGACCCAGTACTTC. Amino acids: CASSRTGTVGETQYF.

The chain couples TRBV5-6 to TRBJ1-2; the match to TRBD1 covers 9 bases. This CDR3 region has 14 residues. V lost 0 bases and J lost 5; bases outside the gene matches: 2. CDR1 SGHDT and CDR2 YYEEEE come from the germline V gene. CDR3 region: CASSLAGTGYGYTF. The CDR3 bases are TGTGCCAGCAGCTTGGCCGGGACAGGGTATGGCTACACCTTC.

The chain uses TRBV6-1 and TRBJ1-5; 10 bases line up with TRBD1. J gave up 1 base and V 4 bases, and 7 bases lay outside the gene matches. The CDR3 spans 17 residues. CDR1 and CDR2 from the germline V gene are MNHNS and SASEGT. The CDR3 here is CASSAGTGAGSNQPQHF. The DNA for the CDR3 is TGTGCCAGCAGTGCCGGGACAGGGGCGGGAAGCAATCAGCCCCAGCATTTT.

CDR3 nucleotides: TGTGCCATCAGTAGCCAGACAGACACAGATACGCAGTATTTT. Its protein product is CAISSQTDTDTQYF. This chain uses TRBV10-3 with TRBJ2-3; D might be TRBD1 (5 bases). Trimming took 5 bases from V and 2 from J, leaving 11 bases between them. Germline CDR1 ENHRY, CDR2 SYGVKD. The CDR3 length is 14 residues.

This chain joins TRBV18 and TRBJ2-5; 8 nucleotides align to TRBD2. The CDR3 runs to 13 residues. V was clipped by 5 bases and J by 3 bases; unmatched bases: 2. CDR1 is KGHSH and CDR2 is LQKENI in the germline V gene. In DNA, the CDR3 is TGTGCCAGCTCAGCGGGGGGCGAAGAGACCCAGTACTTC. This codes for CASSAGGEETQYF. The whole variable domain, remainder taken from reference TRBV18 and TRBJ2-5, is NAGVMQNPRHLVRRRGQEARLRCSPMKGHSHVYWYRQLPEEGLKFMVYLQKENIIDESGMPKERFSAEFPKEGPSILRIQQVVRGDSAAYFCASSAGGEETQYFGPGTRLLVL.

V gene TRBV15 combines with J gene TRBJ2-3, with TRBD2 matching 9 bases. The CDR3 sequence is 15 residues long. The V segment lost 4 bases and the J segment 4 bases; nucleotides outside the gene matches: 6. Per germline, CDR1 LNHNV and CDR2 YYDKDF (reference sequence). CDR3 DNA sequence: TGTGCCACCAGCACGGCGGGGGGGCAAGCAGATACGCAGTATTTT. Residues: CATSTAGGQADTQYF.

The V call is TRBV4-1, the J call TRBJ2-5, with 7 positions matching TRBD2. CDR1 is MGHRA and CDR2 is YSYEKL in the germline V gene. The CDR3 has 14 amino acids. J gave up 4 bases and V 0 bases, and 2 bases lay outside the gene matches. The CDR3 reads CASSQDGGVETQYF. DNA for the CDR3: TGCGCCAGCAGCCAAGATGGGGGGGTAGAGACCCAGTACTTC.

Ten or more counts support this clone. DNA for the CDR3: TGTGCCAGCAGCACCCACAGGGGTGCCGGGGAGCTGTTTTTT. Protein: CASSTHRGAGELFF. The chain recombines TRBV9 with TRBJ2-2, with 7 bases fitting TRBD1. There are 14 residues in the CDR3. The V gene end was trimmed by 4 bases and the J gene end by 6 bases; junction bases not matched to a gene: 6. From germline, CDR1 is SGDLS and CDR2 YYNGEE. Full variable domain (missing parts from reference TRBV9 and TRBJ2-2): DSGVTQTPKHLITATGQRVTLRCSPRSGDLSVYWYQQSLDQGLQFLIQYYNGEERAKGNILERFSAQQFPDLHSELNLSSLELGDSALYFCASSTHRGAGELFFGEGSRLTVL.

This clone was found once. The rearrangement links TRBV30 to TRBJ2-5; the D is unclear. The CDR3 has 13 residues. With 2 bases removed from V and 2 bases from J, the gap between germline ends came to 9 bases. In germline, CDR1 is GTSNPN, CDR2 SVGIG (reference sequence). The CDR3 protein is CAWSFIVQETQYF. In DNA form, the CDR3 reads TGTGCCTGGAGTTTTATAGTTCAAGAGACCCAGTACTTC.

The chain recombines TRBV15 with TRBJ1-5; no clear D gene. The CDR3 extends over 15 amino acids. Germline loops: CDR1 LNHNV, CDR2 YYDKDF (reference sequence). The V end lost 0 bases, the J end lost 6 bases, and 12 bases lay between the germline ends. The CDR3 region has the DNA TGTGCCACCAGCAGAGAATCGGGTTTCTCTCAGCCCCAGCATTTT. Amino acid sequence: CATSRESGFSQPQHF. Full variable domain (missing parts from reference TRBV15 and TRBJ1-5): DAMVIQNPRYQVTQFGKPVTLSCSQTLNHNVMYWYQQKSSQAPKLLFHYYDKDFNNEADTPDNFQSRRPNTSFCFLDIRSPGLGDTAMYLCATSRESGFSQPQHFGDGTRLSIL.

The chain has TRBV6-1 and TRBJ1-3, with 8 nucleotides matching TRBD1. Germline V gene lookup returns CDR1 MNHNS and CDR2 SASEGT. CDR3 length equals 13 residues. The ends lost 10 bases at V and 4 bases at J; junction bases unmatched: 6. CDR3 protein: CATGQGVGNTIYF. For the CDR3, the DNA is TGTGCCACCGGACAGGGTGTCGGAAACACCATATATTTT.

The rearrangement uses TRBV27 and TRBJ2-5; tentatively, D is TRBD2 (6 bases). The length of the CDR3 is 14 residues. With 4 bases removed from V and 1 base from J, the gap between germline ends came to 10 bases. Germline CDR1 MNHEY, CDR2 SMNVEV (reference sequence). The CDR3 protein is CASSSGTFQETQYF. CDR3 nucleotides: TGTGCCAGCAGTTCAGGGACTTTCCAAGAGACCCAGTACTTC.

The CDR3 is CASSQEGPGMNTEAFF. For the CDR3, the DNA is TGTGCCAGCAGCCAAGAAGGCCCAGGGATGAACACTGAAGCTTTCTTT. The V call is TRBV3-1 (or the pseudogene TRBV3-2), the J call TRBJ1-1; possible D gene TRBD1, 5 bases. The length of the CDR3 is 16 residues. Trimming took 0 bases from V and 0 from J, leaving 11 bases between them. CDR1 is LGHDT and CDR2 is YNNKEL in the germline V gene (reference sequence).

CDR3 DNA: TGTGCCAGCAGTGGCAGGGGTGGCTACACCTTC. It encodes CASSGRGGYTF. The V call is TRBV2, the J call TRBJ1-2; TRBD1 is a possible D gene (6 bases). Trimming cost V 4 bases and J 7 bases, with 7 bases left between them. The germline V gene encodes CDR1 SNHLY and CDR2 FYNNEI. This CDR3 contains 11 residues.

The gene calls are TRBV27 and TRBJ2-1; D is undetermined. The length of the CDR3 is 12 residues. CDR1 is MNHEY and CDR2 is SMNVEV in the germline V gene (reference sequence). Trimming shortened V by 3 bases and J by 9 bases, and 9 bases separated the two germline ends. This CDR3 is CASSFIGSEQFF. CDR3 nucleotides: TGTGCCAGCAGTTTTATTGGCAGTGAGCAGTTCTTC.

This clone was detected only once. The chain joins TRBV11-2 to TRBJ2-5; 8 positions match TRBD1. Germline V gene sequence: CDR1 SGHAT, CDR2 FQNNGV. V lost 7 bases to trimming and J lost 5 bases; unmatched junction nucleotides: 6. This CDR3 contains 13 residues. The CDR3 sequence is CASTSDRVETQYF. Written as DNA, the CDR3 is TGTGCCAGCACTTCGGACAGGGTCGAGACCCAGTACTTC. Drawing the rest from reference TRBV11-2 and TRBJ2-5, the complete variable domain is EAGVAQSPRYKIIEKRQSVAFWCNPISGHATLYWYQQILGQGPKLLIQFQNNGVVDDSQLPKDRFSAERLKGVDSTLKIQPAKLEDSAVYLCASTSDRVETQYFGPGTRLLVL.

The chain's CDR3 is CASTLGQGYYNEQFF. The DNA of the CDR3 is TGTGCCAGCACCCTCGGACAGGGGTACTACAATGAGCAGTTCTTC. The V and J genes are TRBV5-5 and TRBJ2-1; 9 bases are shared with TRBD1. The ends lost 6 bases at V and 3 bases at J; junction bases unmatched: 7. From germline, CDR1 is SGHKS and CDR2 YYEKEE (reference sequence). The CDR3 covers 15 residues. The full variable domain, completed using reference TRBV5-5 and TRBJ2-1, is DAGVTQSPTHLIKTRGQQVTLRCSPISGHKSVSWYQQVLGQGPQFIFQYYEKEERGRGNFPDRFSARQFPNYSSELNVNALLLGDSALYLCASTLGQGYYNEQFFGPGTRLTVL.

The chain recombines TRBV18 with TRBJ2-6, with TRBD2 matching 9 bases. V was pared by 3 bases and J by 0 bases, with 3 bases of the junction left unmatched. The CDR3 extends over 17 amino acids. Germline V gene sequence: CDR1 KGHSH, CDR2 LQKENI. CDR3 sequence (DNA): TGTGCCAGCTCACCTCTAGCGGGGATCTCTGGGGCCAACGTCCTGACTTTC. Protein sequence: CASSPLAGISGANVLTF.

The CDR3 reads CASSPRGDPNTGELFF. The CDR3 bases are TGTGCCAGCAGCCCCCGGGGGGACCCGAACACCGGGGAGCTGTTTTTT. The chain links TRBV3-1 (or the pseudogene TRBV3-2) to TRBJ2-2; TRBD2 agrees at 7 bases. J was trimmed by 0 bases and V by 4 bases; bases with no gene match: 5. The CDR3 length is 16 residues. CDR1 and CDR2 (germline): LGHDT, YNNKEL (reference sequence).

This clone was picked up one time. This chain joins TRBV15 and TRBJ1-2; D is perhaps TRBD1 (6 bases). Trimming removed 0 bases at V and 6 bases at J, with 14 bases between. The CDR3 runs to 15 residues. From germline, CDR1 is LNHNV and CDR2 YYDKDF (reference sequence). CDR3 sequence reads: CATSRDYREPDGYTF. In DNA, the CDR3 is TGTGCCACCAGCAGAGATTACAGGGAACCGGATGGCTACACCTTC.

The rearrangement uses TRBV3-1 (or the pseudogene TRBV3-2) and TRBJ2-5; TRBD2 might be the D (7 bases). The CDR3 covers 16 residues. Trimming left V 0 bases short and J 2 bases short, with 13 bases between. Per the germline V gene, CDR1 is LGHDT and CDR2 is YNNKEL (reference sequence). The CDR3 spells CASSQDLRGRQETQYF. DNA for the CDR3: TGTGCCAGCAGCCAAGATTTGCGGGGGCGGCAAGAGACCCAGTACTTC.